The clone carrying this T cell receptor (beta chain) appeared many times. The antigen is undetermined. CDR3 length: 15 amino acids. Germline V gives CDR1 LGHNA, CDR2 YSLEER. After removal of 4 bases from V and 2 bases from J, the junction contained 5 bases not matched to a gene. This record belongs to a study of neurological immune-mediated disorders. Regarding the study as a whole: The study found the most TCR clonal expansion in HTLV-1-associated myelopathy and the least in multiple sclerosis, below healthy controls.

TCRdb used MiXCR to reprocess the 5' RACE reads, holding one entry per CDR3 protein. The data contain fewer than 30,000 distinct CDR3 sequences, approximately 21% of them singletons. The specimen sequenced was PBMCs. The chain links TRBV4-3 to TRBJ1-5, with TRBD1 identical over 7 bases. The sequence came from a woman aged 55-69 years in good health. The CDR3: CASSRTGQGNQPQHF. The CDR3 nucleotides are TGCGCCAGCAGCCGAACTGGACAGGGCAATCAGCCCCAGCATTTT.